Sequencing of this T cell receptor beta chain was carried out in a study of T cells after yellow fever vaccination. Whole-study findings and limits: Researchers noted that a small share of clonotypes showed up in both CD4 and CD8 compartments. At 96% for CD4 and 88% for CD8, most primary-vaccination clones showed up again after the booster. Researchers cautioned that FACS-sorted repertoires could harbor abundant clonotypes contaminating from the bulk population.

TCRdb re-derived calls from the 5' RACE reads in MiXCR, one entry per CDR3 protein. The top ten hold approximately 16% of the sample, which has about 350,000 distinct CDR3 sequences, around 8.1% seen once. This clonotype was found a few times. The antigen remains undetermined. V was shortened by 5 bases and J by 7 bases, with 9 bases between the two germline ends. This CDR3 contains 13 residues. Germline loops: CDR1 MRHNA, CDR2 SNTAGT. The chain recombines TRBV6-4 with TRBJ1-6; D gene ambiguous. The starting material was PBMCs, obtained more than 40 days after the first yellow fever vaccination. The TCR comes from a man aged 18 to 29 who received the YFV17D yellow fever vaccine. CDR3 amino acids: CASSRVFNSPLHF. CDR3 DNA sequence: TGTGCCAGCAGTCGGGTCTTCAATTCACCCCTCCACTTT.